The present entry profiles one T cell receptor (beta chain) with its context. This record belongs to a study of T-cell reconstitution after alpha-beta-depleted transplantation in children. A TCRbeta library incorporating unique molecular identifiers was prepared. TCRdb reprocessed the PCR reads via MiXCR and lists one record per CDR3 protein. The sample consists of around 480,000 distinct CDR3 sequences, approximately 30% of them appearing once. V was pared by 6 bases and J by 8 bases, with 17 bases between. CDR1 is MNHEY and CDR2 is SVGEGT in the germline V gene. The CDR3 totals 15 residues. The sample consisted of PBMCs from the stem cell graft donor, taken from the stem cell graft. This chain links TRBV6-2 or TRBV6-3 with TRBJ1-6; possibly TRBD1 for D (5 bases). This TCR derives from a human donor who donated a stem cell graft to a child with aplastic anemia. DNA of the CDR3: TGTGCCAGCAGAGCCGGGACTGGTGTTTATTCACCCCTCCACTTT. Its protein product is CASRAGTGVYSPLHF.